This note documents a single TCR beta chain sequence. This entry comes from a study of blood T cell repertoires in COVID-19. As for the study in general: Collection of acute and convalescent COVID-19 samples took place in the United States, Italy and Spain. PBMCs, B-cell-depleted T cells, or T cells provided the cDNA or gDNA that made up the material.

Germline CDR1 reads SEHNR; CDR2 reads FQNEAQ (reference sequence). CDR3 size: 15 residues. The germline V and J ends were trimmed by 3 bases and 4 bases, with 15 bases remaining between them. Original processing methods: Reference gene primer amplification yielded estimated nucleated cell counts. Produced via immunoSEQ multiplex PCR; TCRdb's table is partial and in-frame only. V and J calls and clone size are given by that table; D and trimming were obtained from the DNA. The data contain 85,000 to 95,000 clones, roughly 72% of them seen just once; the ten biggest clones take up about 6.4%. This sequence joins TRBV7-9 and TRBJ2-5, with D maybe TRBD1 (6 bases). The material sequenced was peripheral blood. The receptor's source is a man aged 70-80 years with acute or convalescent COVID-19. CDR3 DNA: TGTGCCAGCAGCTTGGTTTCAGGGGTAATAGAGACCCAGTACTTC. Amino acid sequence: CASSLVSGVIETQYF.